This T cell receptor (beta chain) was obtained from a study of technical replicates of blood from a few donors. V lost 1 base, J lost 0 bases, and 8 bases lay in between. The CDR3 extends over 15 amino acids. From germline, CDR1 is SGHTA and CDR2 FQGNSA. Sequencing used immunoSEQ multiplex PCR; TCRdb keeps in-frame clones, though not all of them. The sample includes 55,000 to 75,000 clones, 92% of them seen just once. The sequence came from a human donor in good health. The rearrangement joins TRBV7-2 to TRBJ2-3; D gene unclear. What was sequenced was T cells isolated from PBMCs. The DNA of the CDR3 is TGTGCCAGCAGCTTAGAGGCCAGGAGCACAGATACGCAGTATTTT. It is translated as CASSLEARSTDTQYF.